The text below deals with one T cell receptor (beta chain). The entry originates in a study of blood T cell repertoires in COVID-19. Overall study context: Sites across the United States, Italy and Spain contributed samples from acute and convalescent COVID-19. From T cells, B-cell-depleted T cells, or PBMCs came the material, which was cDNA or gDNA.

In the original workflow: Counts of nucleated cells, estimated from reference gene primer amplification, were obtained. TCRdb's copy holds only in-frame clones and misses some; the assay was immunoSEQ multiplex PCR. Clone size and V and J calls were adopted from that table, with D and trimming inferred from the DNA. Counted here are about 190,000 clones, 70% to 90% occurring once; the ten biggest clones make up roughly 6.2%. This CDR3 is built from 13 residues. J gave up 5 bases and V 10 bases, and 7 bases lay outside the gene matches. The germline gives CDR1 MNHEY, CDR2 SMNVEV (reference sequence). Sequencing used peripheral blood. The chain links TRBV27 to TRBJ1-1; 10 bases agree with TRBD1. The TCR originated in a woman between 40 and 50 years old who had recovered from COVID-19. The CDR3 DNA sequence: TGTGCCACCAGGACAGGGGGGAGGACTGAAGCTTTCTTT. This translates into CATRTGGRTEAFF.